The 5 T cell receptor beta chains presented below share a single source sample, sequenced in a study of T cells in tuberculosis (dated by TCRdb to the late 2010s). What the time point label conveys for this sample: new active TB diagnosis, blood taken before or within 7 days of starting treatment. Library construction relied on the immunoSEQ multiplex PCR assay. TCRdb obtained this table from immuneACCESS and retained in-frame rearrangements with V and J assigned. These tables miss some clones; where compared with another copy, unresolved V genes account for less than half of the shortfall, and the remainder is unexplained. The sample table shows fewer than 35,000 clones, and roughly 82% are seen once. The ten most abundant clones make up roughly 5.2% of the sample. This specimen was PBMCs, taken at tuberculosis diagnosis. These receptors were taken from an adult with tuberculosis.

The chain links TRBV4-1 to TRBJ1-1, with D maybe TRBD1 (5 bases). The V gene lost 0 bases and the J gene lost 3 bases, with 11 bases spanning the gap. CDR1 MGHRA and CDR2 YSYEKL come from the germline V gene. CDR3 length equals 15 residues. The CDR3 nucleotides are TGCGCCAGCAGCCAAGAATACAGGCCCGACACTGAAGCTTTCTTT. Translating it yields CASSQEYRPDTEAFF.

The chain links TRBV5-4 to TRBJ2-1; D may be TRBD2 (6 bases). From germline, CDR1 is SGHNT and CDR2 YYREEE (reference sequence). CDR3 length: 14 residues. Trimming shortened V by 3 bases and J by 9 bases, and 16 bases separated the two germline ends. CDR3: CASSSVGYGGEQFF. The CDR3 DNA is TGTGCCAGCAGCTCCGTAGGGTACGGGGGTGAGCAGTTCTTC.

This clone showed up just once. The chain carries TRBV7-3 and TRBJ2-3; 7 bases are a match to TRBD2. CDR1 is SGHTA and CDR2 is FQGTGA in the germline V gene. The CDR3 contains 16 residues. The V gene end was trimmed by 2 bases and the J gene end by 6 bases; junction bases not matched to a gene: 11. The CDR3 nucleotides are TGTGCCAGCAGCTTAGGGGCGGGAGCCCGCCCGGATACGCAGTATTTT. Translating gives CASSLGAGARPDTQYF. Complete variable domain (other parts from reference TRBV7-3 and TRBJ2-3): GAGVSQTPSNKVTEKGKYVELRCDPISGHTALYWYRQSLGQGPEFLIYFQGTGAADDSGLPNDRFFAVRPEGSVSTLKIQRTERGDSAVYLCASSLGAGARPDTQYFGPGTRLTVL.

This chain connects TRBV9 to TRBJ1-1; D unresolved. The germline CDR1 and CDR2 sequences are SGDLS and YYNGEE. With 0 bases removed from V and 2 bases from J, the gap between germline ends came to 11 bases. The CDR3 contains 15 residues. The CDR3 region is CASSVGSSINTEAFF. The CDR3 nucleotides are TGTGCCAGCAGCGTAGGGAGCAGTATTAACACTGAAGCTTTCTTT.

This chain uses TRBV7-3 with TRBJ2-3, with D hard to call. V lost 1 base to trimming and J lost 5 bases, with 4 bases between them. This CDR3 has 12 residues. Germline loops: CDR1 SGHTA, CDR2 FQGTGA. CDR3 protein: CASSLNRDTQYF. For the CDR3, the DNA is TGTGCCAGCAGCTTAAACAGAGATACGCAGTATTTT.